These 4 T cell receptor beta chains came from one sample sequenced in a study of shared clonotypes between healthy human individuals. Profiled with immunoSEQ multiplex PCR; TCRdb holds only in-frame clones, not every one. The data hold over a million clones, with approximately 96% observed a single time. Sequencing was done on a sample of naive CD4+ T cells sorted from blood. The subset here: CD45RA+ positively selected. Source of these receptors: a man younger than 40 in good health.

The J gene is TRBJ1-5, the V gene TRBV5-6; no reliable D call. The V and J ends lost 3 bases and 0 bases respectively, with 7 bases between them. Per the germline V gene, CDR1 is SGHDT and CDR2 is YYEEEE. This CDR3 comprises 14 residues. CDR3 residues: CASSWLGSNQPQHF. In DNA form, the CDR3 reads TGTGCCAGCAGCTGGTTGGGTAGCAATCAGCCCCAGCATTTT.

This clone was seen just once. Germline and junction disagree at one end, which may indicate a read error. V and J are TRBV11-3 and TRBJ2-3; D is perhaps TRBD1 (6 bases). Germline CDR1 SGHNT, CDR2 YENEEA. The CDR3 runs 13 residues. In nucleotides, the CDR3 is TGTGCCAGCGGTATTGCAGGGGCCGTCTTACAGGATTTT. Translating gives CASGIAGAVLQDF.

The chain has TRBV19 and TRBJ2-3; TRBD2 is a possible D gene (6 bases). With 5 bases removed from V and 4 bases from J, the gap between germline ends came to 13 bases. CDR3 length equals 14 residues. Germline V gives CDR1 LNHDA, CDR2 SQIVND (reference sequence). The DNA for the CDR3 is TGTGCCAGTAGTTTAGGTAGCGGCCCAGATACGCAGTATTTT. Translation gives CASSLGSGPDTQYF.

The chain has TRBV14 and TRBJ1-1, with D perhaps matching TRBD1 (5 bases). Germline-derived CDR1 and CDR2 are SGHDN and FVKESK. The CDR3 totals 12 residues. Trimming shortened V by 2 bases and J by 11 bases, and 12 bases separated the two germline ends. The CDR3 DNA is TGTGCCAGCAGCCAAACCCATCGACAGGCTTTCTTT. Residues: CASSQTHRQAFF.